The source of this TCR beta chain is a study of blood T cells in healthy people across ages. Of note for this clonotype: Its antigen is currently unknown.

Next came a second PCR, run for about 7 to 12 cycles, which used a sample-barcoded 5' primer along with a J-beta primer mix. TCRdb reprocessed the 5' RACE reads with MiXCR, giving one entry per CDR3 protein. The sample holds 1.5 million to 2 million distinct CDR3 sequences; about 32% are singletons and the top ten take about 11%. The study's findings and limits: Strong correlation existed between TCR beta diversity and naive T cell percentage.

Those donating, healthy Caucasian individuals from Russia, were aged about 6 to 100. After removal of 4 bases from V and 0 bases from J, the junction contained 8 bases not matched to a gene. The CDR3 length is 18 residues. The germline CDR1 and CDR2 sequences are ENHRY and SYGVKD. The source material was blood. This clonotype was sampled from a woman aged 25 to 45 in good health. The rearrangement uses TRBV10-3 and TRBJ2-3; 12 nucleotides align to TRBD2. For the CDR3, the DNA is TGTGCCATCAGTGGAGGACTAGCGGGATTAGTGAGCACAGATACGCAGTATTTT. Encoded protein: CAISGGLAGLVSTDTQYF.